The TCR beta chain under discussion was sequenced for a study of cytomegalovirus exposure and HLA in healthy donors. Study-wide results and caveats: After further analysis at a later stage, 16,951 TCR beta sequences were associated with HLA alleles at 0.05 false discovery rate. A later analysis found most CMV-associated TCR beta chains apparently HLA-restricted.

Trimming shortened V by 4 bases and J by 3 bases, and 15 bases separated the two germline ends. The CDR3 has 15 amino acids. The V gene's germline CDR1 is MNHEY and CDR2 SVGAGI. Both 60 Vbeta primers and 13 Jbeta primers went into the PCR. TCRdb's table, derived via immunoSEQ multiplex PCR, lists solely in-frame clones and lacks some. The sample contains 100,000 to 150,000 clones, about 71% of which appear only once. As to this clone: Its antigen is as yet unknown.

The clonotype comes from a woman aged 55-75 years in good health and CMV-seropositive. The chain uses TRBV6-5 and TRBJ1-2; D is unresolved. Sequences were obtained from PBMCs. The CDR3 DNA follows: TGTGCCAGCAGTTCCGGGGAGGGTATAGACTATGGCTACACCTTC. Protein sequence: CASSSGEGIDYGYTF.